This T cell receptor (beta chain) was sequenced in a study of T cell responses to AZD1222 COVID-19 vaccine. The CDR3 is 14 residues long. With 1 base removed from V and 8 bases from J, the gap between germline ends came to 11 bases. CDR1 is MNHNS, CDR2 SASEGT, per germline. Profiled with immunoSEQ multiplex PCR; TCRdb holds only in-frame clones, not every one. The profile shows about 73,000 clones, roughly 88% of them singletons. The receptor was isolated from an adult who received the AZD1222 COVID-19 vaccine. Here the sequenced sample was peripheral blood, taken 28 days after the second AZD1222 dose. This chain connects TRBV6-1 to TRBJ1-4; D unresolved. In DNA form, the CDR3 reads TGTGCCAGCAGTGAAGGGGGTTTAGGGGAAAAACTGTTTTTT. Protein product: CASSEGGLGEKLFF.